Listed here are 3 T cell receptor beta chains from one sample, sequenced in a study of cytomegalovirus exposure and HLA in healthy donors. Primers included in the PCR were 60 Vbeta and 13 Jbeta primers. Profiled with immunoSEQ multiplex PCR; TCRdb holds only in-frame clones, not every one. The sample lists approximately 160,000 clones; approximately 81% were seen once. The sequencing input was PBMCs. The receptors derive from a young man in good health and CMV-seronegative.

The chain recombines TRBV5-4 with TRBJ2-7; TRBD1 agrees at 8 bases. The germline V gene encodes CDR1 SGHNT and CDR2 YYREEE (reference sequence). V shed 4 bases and J 4 bases; nucleotides not matched to a gene: 10. The CDR3 is 15 residues long. CDR3 amino acids: CASSADRDRLYEQYF. The CDR3 DNA follows: TGTGCCAGCAGCGCCGACCGGGACAGGCTATACGAGCAGTACTTC.

The rearrangement joins TRBV4-2 to TRBJ1-2, with D unclear. V lost 3 bases and J lost 3, with 17 bases in between. CDR1 and CDR2 from the germline V gene are LGHNA and YNFKEQ. This CDR3 region has 16 residues. In DNA form, the CDR3 reads TGTGCCAGCAGCCAGGAAGGAGGAACCCTGGACTATGGCTACACCTTC. Its translation: CASSQEGGTLDYGYTF.

The chain carries TRBV7-2 and TRBJ2-7; TRBD1 agrees at 7 bases. CDR1 is SGHTA, CDR2 FQGNSA, per germline. Trimming removed 5 bases from V and 6 bases from J; junction bases left unmatched: 4. This CDR3 region has 12 residues. The CDR3 region is CASSTTGAEQYF. The CDR3 DNA reads TGTGCCAGCAGCACAACAGGGGCCGAGCAGTACTTC.